The 24 T cell receptor beta chains in this list originate from one sample, sequenced in a study of blood T cells in healthy people across ages. A sample-barcoded 5' primer and a J-beta primer mix were used in a second PCR of about 7 to 12 cycles. TCRdb recomputed calls from the 5' RACE reads with MiXCR, one row per CDR3 protein. The sample has 800,000 to 950,000 distinct CDR3 sequences, about 29% seen once; the top ten hold roughly 10%. This same sample was also taken into another study, of T cells of mothers and their children.

Sample: blood. The receptors here all came from a woman between 40 and 55 years old in good health.

This clonotype came up a few times. The rearrangement uses TRBV25-1 and TRBJ2-5; unclear D gene. This CDR3 is built from 12 residues. Germline V gives CDR1 MGHDK, CDR2 SYGVNS. V was cut by 7 bases and J by 5 bases, with 11 bases left in between. This CDR3 is CASMDLGETQYF. The CDR3 nucleotides read TGTGCCAGCATGGATTTGGGGGAGACCCAGTACTTC. Together with reference TRBV25-1 and TRBJ2-5, the CDR3 gives the full variable domain: EADIYQTPRYLVIGTGKKITLECSQTMGHDKMYWYQQDPGMELHLIHYSYGVNSTEKGDLSSESTVSRIRTEHFPLTLESARPSHTSQYLCASMDLGETQYFGPGTRLLVL.

Regarding this clonotype: Since a much larger clone is just one base distant, this may be a read error. Because it lacks the conserved phenylalanine or tryptophan at the end, this CDR3 is likely a read error. The chain carries TRBV12-5 and TRBJ1-1; D is unresolved. The CDR3 sequence is 13 residues long. Germline V gene data show CDR1 as LGHNT and CDR2 as FRNRAP. V shed 1 base and J shed 3 bases, with 6 bases lying between them. In DNA form, the CDR3 reads TGTGCTAGTGGTTTGGATGGGTACACTGAAGCTTTCTGT. Translating it yields CASGLDGYTEAFC.

The genes are TRBV7-2 and TRBJ2-1; D is unclear. The V gene's germline CDR1 is SGHTA and CDR2 FQGNSA. Trimming pared 4 bases from V and 15 bases from J, leaving 22 bases between. The CDR3 has 14 amino acids. DNA for the CDR3: TGTGCCAGCAGCTCCCCTCCGGGCGGAGAGACCCGGTTCTTC. This encodes CASSSPPGGETRFF.

This clonotype was seen many times. V and J are TRBV27 and TRBJ2-1, with D perhaps TRBD1 (6 bases). V lost 6 bases and J 1 base, leaving 13 bases between the germline ends. CDR1 is MNHEY, CDR2 SMNVEV, per germline (reference sequence). The CDR3 loop spans 15 amino acids. CDR3 sequence (DNA): TGTGCCAGCAGCTTACAGGGTTTATCCTACAATGAGCAGTTCTTC. Translating it yields CASSLQGLSYNEQFF.

The chain has TRBV28 and TRBJ2-7; TRBD1 agrees at 9 bases. Losses at the gene ends were 4 bases for V and 0 bases for J; bases not matched to a gene: 4. The CDR3 is made up of 15 amino acids. The germline gives CDR1 MDHEN, CDR2 SYDVKM. The CDR3 DNA follows: TGTGCCAGCAGTTCCACGGGACAGGGCTCCTACGAGCAGTACTTC. As protein: CASSSTGQGSYEQYF.

This clonotype was found a few times. The rearrangement links TRBV10-3 to TRBJ2-1; 12 nucleotides align to TRBD2. The CDR3 covers 20 residues. Germline CDR1 and CDR2: ENHRY and SYGVKD. Losses at the gene ends were 3 bases for V and 8 bases for J; bases not matched to a gene: 20. The CDR3: CAISDPSYLASGGASDEQFF. CDR3 in DNA: TGTGCCATCAGTGACCCCTCCTATCTGGCTAGCGGGGGGGCTTCGGATGAGCAGTTCTTC.

This clonotype showed up many times. This chain connects TRBV5-1 to TRBJ2-1, with 7 bases aligning to TRBD2. The CDR3 spans 14 residues. Germline V gene data show CDR1 as SGHRS and CDR2 as YFSETQ. Losses at the gene ends were 4 bases for V and 5 bases for J; bases not matched to a gene: 6. CDR3 amino acids: CASSTGGIDNEQFF. Here the CDR3 DNA reads TGCGCCAGCAGCACCGGGGGGATCGACAATGAGCAGTTCTTC.

V usage is TRBV30 and J usage is TRBJ2-7; 7 positions agree with TRBD1. Trimming took 4 bases from V and 6 from J; bases not matched to a gene: 6. The CDR3 extends over 12 amino acids. Germline V lookup: CDR1 GTSNPN, CDR2 SVGIG (reference sequence). The CDR3 region is CAWMTGIVEQYF. CDR3 nucleotide sequence: TGTGCCTGGATGACAGGGATAGTCGAGCAGTACTTC.

J is TRBJ2-3 and V is TRBV28; weak D call: TRBD1 (6 bases). The CDR3 extends over 14 amino acids. The ends were cut back, 11 bases at V and 1 base at J, with 16 bases in the middle. The germline CDR1 and CDR2 sequences are MDHEN and SYDVKM. In DNA form, the CDR3 reads TGTGCCGGATCCAGGGGCTTCGGCACAGATACGCAGTATTTT. Protein: CAGSRGFGTDTQYF.

V usage is TRBV5-6 and J usage is TRBJ2-1; D might be TRBD1 (6 bases). Germline CDR1 is SGHDT and CDR2 is YYEEEE. Trimming left V 0 bases short and J 2 bases short, with 9 bases between. This CDR3 spans 15 amino acids. CDR3 amino acids: CASSLGGLPYNEQFF. CDR3 nucleotide sequence: TGTGCCAGCAGCTTGGGGGGGCTCCCCTACAATGAGCAGTTCTTC.

This clonotype showed up just a few times. The chain is built from TRBV13 and TRBJ2-7, with D unclear. CDR3 size: 16 residues. The V gene lost 4 bases and the J gene lost 3 bases, with 19 bases spanning the gap. In germline, CDR1 is PRHDT, CDR2 FYEKMQ (reference sequence). The DNA of the CDR3 is TGTGCCAGCAGCTCACAAAACTCCGGGCTAAACTACGAGCAGTACTTC. This gives the protein CASSSQNSGLNYEQYF.

This clonotype was counted ten times or more. The chain combines TRBV6-5 with TRBJ2-3; a weak D match, TRBD2 (6 bases). Trimming pared 0 bases from V and 0 bases from J, leaving 7 bases between. CDR3 size: 15 residues. Germline CDR1 MNHEY, CDR2 SVGAGI. CDR3 region: CASSYSGTSTDTQYF. The CDR3 DNA follows: TGTGCCAGCAGTTACTCCGGGACTAGCACAGATACGCAGTATTTT.

This clonotype showed up many times. The rearrangement joins TRBV7-8 to TRBJ2-7; tentative D call: TRBD1 (6 bases). Germline V gene lookup returns CDR1 SGHVS and CDR2 FQNEAQ. The CDR3 covers 13 residues. V was pared by 5 bases and J by 3 bases, with 11 bases between. CDR3 nucleotides: TGTGCCAGCAGCCAAACAGGGAACTACGAGCAGTACTTC. Its protein product is CASSQTGNYEQYF.

Of note for this clonotype: A read error is possible here, since a much larger clone lies one base away. The chain recombines TRBV3-1 with TRBJ1-2; 9 bases match TRBD1. Germline lookup yields CDR1 LGHDT and CDR2 YNNKEL (reference sequence). CDR3 length equals 14 residues. CDR3 DNA sequence: TGTGCCAACAGCCAACTTGGACAGGGGTATGGCTACACCTTC. This codes for CANSQLGQGYGYTF.

This clonotype turned up a few times. At one of its ends the junction is not consistent with the germline gene, which may arise from a read error. V gene TRBV20-1 combines with J gene TRBJ2-7, with 8 positions matching TRBD1. Looked up from germline, CDR1 is DFQATT and CDR2 is SNEGSKA (reference sequence). This CDR3 region has 14 residues. The chain's CDR3 is CGATGTGTVYEQYF. As DNA, the CDR3 is TGCGGTGCTACCGGGACAGGCACCGTATACGAGCAGTACTTC.

Ten or more counts support this clonotype. The rearrangement links TRBV27 to TRBJ2-6; D is tentatively TRBD1 or TRBD2 (5 bases each). V dropped 5 bases and J dropped 0 bases, with 26 bases sitting between them. This CDR3 is built from 21 residues. CDR1 and CDR2 (germline): MNHEY, SMNVEV (reference sequence). This CDR3 is CASSQVLPGRSSPSGANVLTF. DNA for the CDR3: TGTGCCAGCAGTCAAGTACTCCCGGGACGCTCTTCCCCCTCTGGGGCCAACGTCCTGACTTTC.

The chain couples TRBV12-3 or TRBV12-4 to TRBJ2-3; D remains ambiguous. V dropped 6 bases and J dropped 4 bases, with 14 bases sitting between them. This CDR3 spans 14 amino acids. The CDR3 DNA reads TGTGCCAGCAGATCCAGAGTGAGAGCAGATACGCAGTATTTT. Translation: CASRSRVRADTQYF.

This clonotype was detected a few times. The chain employs TRBV9 and TRBJ2-5; 15 bases are shared with TRBD2. Germline-derived CDR1 and CDR2 are SGDLS and YYNGEE. The CDR3 is 17 amino acids. Trimming removed 0 bases from V and 2 bases from J; junction bases left unmatched: 2. The CDR3 DNA sequence: TGTGCCAGCAGCGTAGGGACTAGCGGGGGGGGGCAAGAGACCCAGTACTTC. As protein: CASSVGTSGGGQETQYF.

A few counts support this clonotype. The rearrangement joins TRBV20-1 to TRBJ1-5; 7 nucleotides line up with TRBD1. CDR3 length: 15 amino acids. Germline V gene data show CDR1 as DFQATT and CDR2 as SNEGSKA (reference sequence). Unmatched junction bases numbered 11, after V lost 6 bases and J lost 3 bases. The CDR3 DNA reads TGCAGTGCCCCTCGACAGGGTAAGGCCAATCAGCCCCAGCATTTT. It specifies CSAPRQGKANQPQHF.

This chain uses TRBV18 with TRBJ2-1; a weak D match, TRBD1 (6 bases). In germline, CDR1 is KGHSH, CDR2 LQKENI. This CDR3 is 15 amino acids long. V lost 2 bases and J lost 3, with 11 bases in between. As DNA, the CDR3 is TGTGCCAGCTCACCAGGACAGACCATCTACAATGAGCAGTTCTTC. Residues: CASSPGQTIYNEQFF.

The table lists this clonotype with many counts. The rearrangement joins TRBV9 to TRBJ2-5, with 9 bases fitting TRBD2. This CDR3 spans 15 amino acids. V lost 3 bases and J lost 2; bases outside the gene matches: 5. Germline-derived CDR1 and CDR2 are SGDLS and YYNGEE. This CDR3 reads CASSGSGGRQETQYF. The CDR3 coding sequence is TGTGCCAGCAGCGGTAGCGGGGGCCGGCAAGAGACCCAGTACTTC.

This clonotype has a handful of counts. The V and J genes are TRBV5-4 and TRBJ2-2, with a possible D match to TRBD1 (6 bases). The CDR3 is 13 residues long. The V gene lost 4 bases and the J gene lost 6 bases, with 10 bases spanning the gap. Germline lookup yields CDR1 SGHNT and CDR2 YYREEE (reference sequence). CDR3 nucleotide sequence: TGTGCCAGCAGCCCGACAGGATCCGGGGAGCTGTTTTTT. This codes for CASSPTGSGELFF.

The rearrangement uses TRBV5-1 and TRBJ2-1, with D unclear. Germline values: CDR1 SGHRS, CDR2 YFSETQ. The V and J ends lost 0 bases and 5 bases respectively, with 6 bases between them. The CDR3 has 13 residues. The CDR3 DNA is TGCGCCAGCAGCTTGGTGCCCAACAATGAGCAGTTCTTC. This encodes CASSLVPNNEQFF.

Worth noting for this clonotype: A junction end diverges from the germline sequence, so it may reflect a read error. J is TRBJ2-3 and V is TRBV6-5, with D perhaps matching TRBD1 (6 bases). Germline assignment: CDR1 MNHEY and CDR2 SVGAGI. This CDR3 contains 15 residues. CDR3 nucleotide sequence: TGTGCCAACAGTTACTCGGACAGCCGGACGGATACGCAGTATTTT. Translated, it gives CANSYSDSRTDTQYF.